Each of the 14 T cell receptor beta chains below was sequenced from the same sample in a study of control samples from healthy donors and cancer patients. Here immunoSEQ multiplex PCR was the method, and the copy in TCRdb shows in-frame clones only, minus some. This sample has roughly 400,000 clones; 80% to 95% occur once, and the top ten carry 5% to 8%. The sequencing sample was made of PBMCs. Receptor source: a man between 35 and 55 years old with head and neck cancer.

This rearrangement joins TRBV25-1 to TRBJ2-6, with a weak D call TRBD2 (5 bases). V lost 4 bases to trimming and J lost 2 bases, with 12 bases between them. CDR1 and CDR2 from the germline V gene are MGHDK and SYGVNS. CDR3 size: 16 residues. CDR3 loop: CASSVPSNPGANVLTF. Written as DNA, the CDR3 is TGTGCCAGCAGTGTACCTAGCAATCCTGGGGCCAACGTCCTGACTTTC.

J is TRBJ2-1 and V is TRBV4-2; 9 positions agree with TRBD2. Germline-derived CDR1 and CDR2 are LGHNA and YNFKEQ. The V gene end was trimmed by 4 bases and the J gene end by 6 bases; junction bases not matched to a gene: 16. CDR3 length: 18 amino acids. Here the CDR3 reads CASSRGTSRIIEPNEQFF. The DNA for the CDR3 is TGTGCCAGCAGCCGCGGGACTAGCCGGATCATTGAACCCAATGAGCAGTTCTTC.

As to this clone: The sample holds other DNA sequences that translate to the same CDR3. The CDR3 reads CASSLGAGSGYTF. CDR3 in DNA: TGTGCCAGCAGCTTAGGGGCAGGGAGTGGCTACACCTTC. The gene calls are TRBV7-8 and TRBJ1-2, with D possibly matching TRBD1 (5 bases). The CDR3 sequence is 13 residues long. The germline CDR1 and CDR2 sequences are SGHVS and FQNEAQ. V was shortened by 1 base and J by 7 bases, with 10 bases between the two germline ends.

The gene calls are TRBV7-3 and TRBJ2-7, with TRBD1 matching over 8 bases. The trim removed 5 bases at V and 1 base at J, leaving 7 bases unmatched. Germline CDR1 reads SGHTA; CDR2 reads FQGTGA. The CDR3 consists of 15 residues. The DNA for the CDR3 is TGTGCCAGCAGCGTAGCTGGGACAGGATCCTACGAGCAGTACTTC. It translates to CASSVAGTGSYEQYF.

The gene calls are TRBV28 and TRBJ2-3, with TRBD2 as a possible D gene (5 bases). The ends were cut back, 8 bases at V and 0 bases at J, with 15 bases in the middle. Germline loops: CDR1 MDHEN, CDR2 SYDVKM. The CDR3 spans 15 residues. CDR3: CASVGELVSTDTQYF. DNA for the CDR3: TGTGCCAGCGTCGGGGAGCTTGTGAGCACAGATACGCAGTATTTT.

The CDR3 region is CASSYDPYRNFDNEQFF. CDR3 nucleotide sequence: TGCGCCAGCAGTTATGACCCCTACAGAAACTTCGACAATGAGCAGTTCTTC. The chain has TRBV5-1 and TRBJ2-1; no clear D gene. The germline V and J ends were trimmed by 5 bases and 5 bases, with 23 bases remaining between them. The CDR3 is 17 amino acids. The germline V gene has CDR1 SGHRS and CDR2 YFSETQ.

This clone occurred many times. The chain combines TRBV30 with TRBJ1-1; D unclear. CDR3 size: 14 residues. Germline V gene sequence: CDR1 GTSNPN, CDR2 SVGIG (reference sequence). Trimming stripped 5 bases from V and 6 bases from J, with 19 bases between. The CDR3 spells CAWFRRDISPEAFF. The CDR3 coding sequence is TGTGCCTGGTTTCGAAGGGATATTAGTCCTGAAGCTTTCTTT.

The chain couples TRBV28 to TRBJ1-6; the D gene is possibly TRBD1 (6 bases). Trimming shortened V by 5 bases and J by 7 bases, and 21 bases separated the two germline ends. The CDR3 length is 17 residues. Germline CDR1 reads MDHEN; CDR2 reads SYDVKM. The DNA of the CDR3 is TGTGCCAGCAGTCCTCCTTTCAGACAGGTGGGAAATTCACCCCTCCACTTT. Residues: CASSPPFRQVGNSPLHF.

On this clone itself: One end of the junction fails to match germline, which may point to a read error. V usage is TRBV4-2 and J usage is TRBJ2-1; no clear D. The CDR3 has 18 amino acids. Germline lookup yields CDR1 LGHNA and CDR2 YNFKEQ. CDR3 amino acids: CASSQVREGMPSSNEQFF. CDR3 in DNA: TGTGCCAGCAGCCAAGTAAGGGAAGGGATGCCTTCCTCCAATGAGCAGTTCTTC.

V and J are TRBV28 and TRBJ2-6; TRBD1 matches at 9 bases. The CDR3 is 16 residues long. Germline lookup yields CDR1 MDHEN and CDR2 SYDVKM. With 5 bases clipped from V and 2 bases from J, the junction kept 4 bases outside the gene matches. The CDR3 sequence is CASSPRTGAGANVLTF. The DNA of the CDR3 is TGTGCCAGCAGTCCTCGGACAGGGGCTGGGGCCAACGTCCTGACTTTC. Full variable domain (remainder filled in from reference TRBV28 and TRBJ2-6): DVKVTQSSRYLVKRTGEKVFLECVQDMDHENMFWYRQDPGLGLRLIYFSYDVKMKEKGDIPEGYSVSREKKERFSLILESASTNQTSMYLCASSPRTGAGANVLTFGAGSRLTVL.

The rearrangement links TRBV19 to TRBJ1-5; 8 nucleotides match TRBD1. Germline V CDR1 and CDR2: LNHDA, SQIVND (reference sequence). The CDR3 sequence is 16 residues long. V shed 6 bases, J shed 2 bases, and the junction held 9 bases outside the gene matches. DNA for the CDR3: TGTGCCAGTAGGGTGACGGACAGGGCGCGCAATCAGCCCCAGCATTTT. Its protein product is CASRVTDRARNQPQHF. The full variable domain, its missing parts supplied by reference TRBV19 and TRBJ1-5, is DGGITQSPKYLFRKEGQNVTLSCEQNLNHDAMYWYRQDPGQGLRLIYYSQIVNDFQKGDIAEGYSVSREKKESFPLTVTSAQKNPTAFYLCASRVTDRARNQPQHFGDGTRLSIL.

On this clone: Other nucleotide sequences in the sample specify the same CDR3. The V call is TRBV7-9, the J call TRBJ1-4; D remains ambiguous. CDR3 length: 12 residues. V was pared by 1 base and J by 8 bases, with 5 bases between. Per germline, CDR1 SEHNR and CDR2 FQNEAQ (reference sequence). This chain's CDR3 is CASSLEEEKLFF. In nucleotides, the CDR3 is TGTGCCAGCAGCTTAGAGGAGGAAAAACTGTTTTTT.

V gene TRBV29-1 combines with J gene TRBJ1-2; TRBD1 is a possible D gene (6 bases). Looked up from germline, CDR1 is SQVTM and CDR2 is ANQGSEA. V lost 7 bases and J 8 bases, leaving 14 bases between the germline ends. This CDR3 comprises 11 residues. CDR3 residues: CSAKGGRGYTF. CDR3 nucleotides: TGCAGCGCCAAAGGGGGTCGCGGCTACACCTTC.

This rearrangement joins TRBV5-1 to TRBJ2-2; weak D call: TRBD1 (6 bases). Germline V gene data show CDR1 as SGHRS and CDR2 as YFSETQ. V was shortened by 7 bases and J by 3 bases, with 10 bases between the two germline ends. CDR3 length: 13 residues. CDR3 nucleotides: TGCGCCAGCTTCAGGGGTGACACCGGGGAGCTGTTTTTT. Amino acids: CASFRGDTGELFF. The entire variable domain, with the rest obtained from reference TRBV5-1 and TRBJ2-2, is as follows: KAGVTQTPRYLIKTRGQQVTLSCSPISGHRSVSWYQQTPGQGLQFLFEYFSETQRNKGNFPGRFSGRQFSNSRSEMNVSTLELGDSALYLCASFRGDTGELFFGEGSRLTVL.